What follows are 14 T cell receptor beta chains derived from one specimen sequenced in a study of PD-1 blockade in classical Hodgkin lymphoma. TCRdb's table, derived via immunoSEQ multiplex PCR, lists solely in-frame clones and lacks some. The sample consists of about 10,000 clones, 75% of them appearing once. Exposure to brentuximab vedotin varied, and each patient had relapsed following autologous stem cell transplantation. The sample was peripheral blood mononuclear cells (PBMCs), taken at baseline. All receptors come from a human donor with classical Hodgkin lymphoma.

The CDR3 nucleotides are TGTGCCAGCAGTTCGAAGCTAGCGACTAGCTCTGGGGCCAACGTCCTGACTTTC. Its translation: CASSSKLATSSGANVLTF. The V call is TRBV28, the J call TRBJ2-6; possible D gene TRBD2, 6 bases. CDR1 is MDHEN, CDR2 SYDVKM, per germline. The CDR3 covers 18 residues. Trimming took 4 bases from V and 0 from J, leaving 16 bases between them.

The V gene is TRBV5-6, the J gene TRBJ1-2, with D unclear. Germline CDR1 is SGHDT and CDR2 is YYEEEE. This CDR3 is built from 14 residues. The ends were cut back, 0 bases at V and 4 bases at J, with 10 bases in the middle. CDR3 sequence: CASSLARPVYGYTF. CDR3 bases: TGTGCCAGCAGCTTGGCCAGGCCCGTCTATGGCTACACCTTC.

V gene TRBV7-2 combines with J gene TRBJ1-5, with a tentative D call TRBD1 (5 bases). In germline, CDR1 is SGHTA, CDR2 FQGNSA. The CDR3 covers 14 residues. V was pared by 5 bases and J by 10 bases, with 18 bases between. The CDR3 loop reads CASSPGMQGEPQHF. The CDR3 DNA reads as TGTGCCAGCAGCCCCGGGATGCAGGGCGAACCCCAGCATTTT.

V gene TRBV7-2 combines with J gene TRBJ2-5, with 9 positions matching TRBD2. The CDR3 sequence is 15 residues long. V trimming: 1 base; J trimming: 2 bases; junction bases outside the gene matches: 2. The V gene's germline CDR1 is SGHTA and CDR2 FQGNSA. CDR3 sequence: CASSLGRGGQETQYF. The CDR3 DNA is TGTGCCAGCAGCTTAGGGCGGGGGGGACAAGAGACCCAGTACTTC.

CDR3 DNA sequence: TGTGCCAGCAGCTTGGACCACCCGGGACTAGCAAGACCATATGGGCATGAGCAGTTCTTC. It translates to CASSLDHPGLARPYGHEQFF. The chain uses TRBV5-4 and TRBJ2-1; 9 positions match TRBD2. This CDR3 region has 20 residues. After removal of 0 bases from V and 8 bases from J, the junction contained 21 bases not matched to a gene. Germline CDR1 SGHNT, CDR2 YYREEE (reference sequence).

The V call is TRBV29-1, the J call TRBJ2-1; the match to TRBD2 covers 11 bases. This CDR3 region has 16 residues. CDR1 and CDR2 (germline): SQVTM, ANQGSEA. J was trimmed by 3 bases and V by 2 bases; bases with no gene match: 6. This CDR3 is CSVETRLAGFYNEQFF. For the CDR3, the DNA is TGCAGCGTTGAAACTCGACTAGCGGGGTTCTACAATGAGCAGTTCTTC.

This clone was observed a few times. CDR3: CASSPGTSIYEQYF. The CDR3 nucleotides read TGTGCCAGCAGCCCCGGGACTAGTATCTACGAGCAGTACTTC. The chain is built from TRBV7-9 and TRBJ2-7, with 8 bases identical to TRBD2. Looked up from germline, CDR1 is SEHNR and CDR2 is FQNEAQ (reference sequence). This CDR3 region has 14 residues. V was clipped by 5 bases and J by 3 bases; unmatched bases: 6.

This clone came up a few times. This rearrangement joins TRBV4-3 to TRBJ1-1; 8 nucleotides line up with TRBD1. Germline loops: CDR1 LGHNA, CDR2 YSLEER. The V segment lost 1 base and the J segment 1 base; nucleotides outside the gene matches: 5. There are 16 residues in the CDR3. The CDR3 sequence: CASSQGTGLANTEAFF. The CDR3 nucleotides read TGCGCCAGCAGCCAAGGGACAGGGTTGGCGAACACTGAAGCTTTCTTT.

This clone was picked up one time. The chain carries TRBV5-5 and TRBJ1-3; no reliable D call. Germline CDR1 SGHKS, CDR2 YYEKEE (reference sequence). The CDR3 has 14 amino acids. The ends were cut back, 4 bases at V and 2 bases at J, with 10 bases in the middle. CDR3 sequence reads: CASSLAGAGNTIYF. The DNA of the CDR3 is TGTGCCAGCAGCCTCGCCGGGGCTGGAAACACCATATATTTT.

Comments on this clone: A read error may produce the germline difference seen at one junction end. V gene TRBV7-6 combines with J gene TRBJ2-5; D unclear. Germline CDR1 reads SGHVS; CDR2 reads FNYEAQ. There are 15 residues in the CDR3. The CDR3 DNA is TGTGCCGGCAGCTTAACTTGGACCGAGCAAGAGACCCAGTACTTC. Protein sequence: CAGSLTWTEQETQYF.

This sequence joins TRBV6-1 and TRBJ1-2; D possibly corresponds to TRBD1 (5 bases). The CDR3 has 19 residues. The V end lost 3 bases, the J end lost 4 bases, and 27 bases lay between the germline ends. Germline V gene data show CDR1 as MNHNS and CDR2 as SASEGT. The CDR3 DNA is TGTGCCAGCAGTGAGAGTCCAGGCAGGGCTAGACTTATCTCCTATGGCTACACCTTC. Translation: CASSESPGRARLISYGYTF.

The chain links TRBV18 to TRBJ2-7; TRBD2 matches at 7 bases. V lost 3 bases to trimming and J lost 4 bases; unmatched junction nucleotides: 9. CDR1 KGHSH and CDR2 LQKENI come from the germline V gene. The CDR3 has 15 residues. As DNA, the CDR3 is TGTGCCAGCTCACCGATCGGGACTACCTTATACGAGCAGTACTTC. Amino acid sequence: CASSPIGTTLYEQYF.

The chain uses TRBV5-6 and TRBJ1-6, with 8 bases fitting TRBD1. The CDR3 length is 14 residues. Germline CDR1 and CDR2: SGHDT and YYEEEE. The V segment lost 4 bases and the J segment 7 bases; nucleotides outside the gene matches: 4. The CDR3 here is CASSTGQGNSPLHF. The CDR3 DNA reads TGTGCCAGCAGCACTGGACAGGGCAATTCACCCCTCCACTTT.

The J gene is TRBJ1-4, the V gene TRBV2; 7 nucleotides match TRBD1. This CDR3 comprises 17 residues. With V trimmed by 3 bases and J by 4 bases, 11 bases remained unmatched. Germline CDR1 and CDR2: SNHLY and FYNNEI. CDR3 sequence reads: CASSEPGTAINNEKLFF. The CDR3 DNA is TGTGCCAGCAGTGAGCCCGGGACAGCAATTAATAATGAAAAACTGTTTTTT.